A single T cell receptor beta chain is shown here with its context. What it binds is not known. The data stem from a study of post-analysis software for immune sequencing data. Study results and limitations: In patients, TRBV5-6, TRBV5-1 and TRBV20-1 belonged to five TRBV segments found more frequently than in controls. Samples made in the same batch grouped tightly together by F measure.

Losses at the gene ends were 1 base for V and 2 bases for J; bases not matched to a gene: 6. The V gene's germline CDR1 is LGHDT and CDR2 YNNKEL (reference sequence). The CDR3 totals 16 residues. Unique molecular identifiers had been added to the TCR beta cDNA libraries. MiXCR was run by TCRdb on the PCR reads, yielding one entry per CDR3 protein. This sample has around 700,000 distinct CDR3 sequences, with 55% to 60% found just once. The sequencing input was blood. The clonotype was recovered from a girl aged 2-10 years with multiple sclerosis. The chain links TRBV3-1 to TRBJ2-3; 7 positions match TRBD2. CDR3 amino acids: CASSQVGSGLTDTQYF. CDR3 nucleotides: TGTGCCAGCAGCCAAGTAGGTAGCGGGCTCACAGATACGCAGTATTTT.